This T cell receptor beta chain was identified during a study of T-cell memory formation after mild COVID-19. This clonotype was picked up a small number of times. TCRdb re-called the 5' RACE reads through MiXCR, storing one row per CDR3 protein. This table holds about 340,000 distinct CDR3 sequences, around 20% found once. The CDR3 is made up of 14 amino acids. Germline V CDR1 and CDR2: DFQATT, SNEGSKA (reference sequence). V shed 3 bases and J 9 bases; nucleotides not matched to a gene: 11. Input material: PBMCs or a T cell subset sorted from them (not recorded which). The receptor was isolated from a man aged 18 to 30 who had mild COVID-19 (a few samples of this study predate the infection). Cell type and time point are not known. The rearrangement links TRBV20-1 to TRBJ2-1; 7 bases line up with TRBD1. The CDR3 spells CSASPPRGKVEQFF. DNA for the CDR3: TGCAGTGCTAGTCCCCCCAGGGGGAAGGTTGAGCAGTTCTTC.